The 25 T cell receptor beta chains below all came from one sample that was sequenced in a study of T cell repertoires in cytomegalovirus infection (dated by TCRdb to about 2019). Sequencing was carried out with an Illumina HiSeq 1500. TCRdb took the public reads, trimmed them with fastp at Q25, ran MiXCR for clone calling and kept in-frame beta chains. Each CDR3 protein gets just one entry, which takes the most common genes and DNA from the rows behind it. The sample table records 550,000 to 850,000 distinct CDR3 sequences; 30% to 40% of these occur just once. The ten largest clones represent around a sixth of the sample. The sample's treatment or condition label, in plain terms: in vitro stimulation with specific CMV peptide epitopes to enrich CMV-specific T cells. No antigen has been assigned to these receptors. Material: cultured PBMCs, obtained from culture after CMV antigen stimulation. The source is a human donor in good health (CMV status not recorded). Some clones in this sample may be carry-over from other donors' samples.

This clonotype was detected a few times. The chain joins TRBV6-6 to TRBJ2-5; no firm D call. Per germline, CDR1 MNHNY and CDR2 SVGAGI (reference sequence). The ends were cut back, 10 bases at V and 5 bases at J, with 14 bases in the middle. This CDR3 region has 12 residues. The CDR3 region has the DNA TGTGCCACCTCGGATTTTGGGGAGACCCAGTACTTC. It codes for CATSDFGETQYF.

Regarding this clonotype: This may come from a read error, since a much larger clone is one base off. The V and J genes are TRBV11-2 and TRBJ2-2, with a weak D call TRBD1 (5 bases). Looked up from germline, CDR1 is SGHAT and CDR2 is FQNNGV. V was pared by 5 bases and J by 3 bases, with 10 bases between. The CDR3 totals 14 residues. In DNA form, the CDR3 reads TGTGCCAGCAGCCGACAGCTGTACACCGGGGAGCTGTTTTTT. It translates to CASSRQLYTGELFF.

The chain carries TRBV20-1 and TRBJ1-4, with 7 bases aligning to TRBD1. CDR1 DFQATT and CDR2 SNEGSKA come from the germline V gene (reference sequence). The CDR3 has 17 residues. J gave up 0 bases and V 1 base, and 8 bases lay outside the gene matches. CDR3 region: CSARGPRGGPTNEKLFF. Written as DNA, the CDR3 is TGCAGTGCTAGAGGCCCTCGAGGGGGCCCAACTAATGAAAAACTGTTTTTT.

The CDR3 nucleotides are TGTGCCAGCAGCGGACAGGGGACAAATCAGCCCCAGCATTTT. Translating it yields CASSGQGTNQPQHF. This chain links TRBV2 with TRBJ1-5, with 9 bases aligning to TRBD1. Losses at the gene ends were 6 bases for V and 4 bases for J; bases not matched to a gene: 4. CDR3 length: 14 residues. Germline CDR1 and CDR2: SNHLY and FYNNEI.

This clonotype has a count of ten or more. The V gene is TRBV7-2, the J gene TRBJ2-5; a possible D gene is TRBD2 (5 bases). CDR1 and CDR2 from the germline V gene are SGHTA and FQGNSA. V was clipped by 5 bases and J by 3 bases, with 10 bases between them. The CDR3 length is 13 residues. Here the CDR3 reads CASSRMREETQYF. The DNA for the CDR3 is TGTGCCAGCAGCCGGATGCGGGAAGAGACCCAGTACTTC.

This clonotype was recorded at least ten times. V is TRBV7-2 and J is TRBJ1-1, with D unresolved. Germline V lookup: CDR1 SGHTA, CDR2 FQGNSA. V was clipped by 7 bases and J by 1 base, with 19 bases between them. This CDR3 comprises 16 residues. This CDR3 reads CASTREVGTSNTEAFF. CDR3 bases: TGTGCCAGCACCCGGGAGGTTGGAACCTCGAACACTGAAGCTTTCTTT.

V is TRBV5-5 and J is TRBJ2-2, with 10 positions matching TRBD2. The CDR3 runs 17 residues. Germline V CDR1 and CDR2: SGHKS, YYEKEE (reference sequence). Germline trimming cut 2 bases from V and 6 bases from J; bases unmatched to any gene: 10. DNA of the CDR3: TGTGCCAGCAGCTTCTCCAGCGGGGGGGCAATGGCCGGGGAGCTGTTTTTT. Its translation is CASSFSSGGAMAGELFF.

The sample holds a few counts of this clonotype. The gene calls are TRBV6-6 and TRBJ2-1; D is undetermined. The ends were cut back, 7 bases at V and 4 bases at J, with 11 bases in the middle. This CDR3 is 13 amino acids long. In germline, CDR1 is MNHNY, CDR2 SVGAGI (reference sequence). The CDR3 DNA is TGTGCCAGCACCCCTTGGGGATACAATGAGCAGTTCTTC. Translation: CASTPWGYNEQFF.

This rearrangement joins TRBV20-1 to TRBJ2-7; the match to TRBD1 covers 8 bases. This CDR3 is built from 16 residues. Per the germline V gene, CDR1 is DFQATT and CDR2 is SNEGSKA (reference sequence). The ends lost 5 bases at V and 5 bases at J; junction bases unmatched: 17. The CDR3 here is CSALPGQALDANEQYF. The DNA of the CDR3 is TGCAGTGCTTTACCGGGACAGGCCCTAGATGCAAACGAGCAGTACTTC.

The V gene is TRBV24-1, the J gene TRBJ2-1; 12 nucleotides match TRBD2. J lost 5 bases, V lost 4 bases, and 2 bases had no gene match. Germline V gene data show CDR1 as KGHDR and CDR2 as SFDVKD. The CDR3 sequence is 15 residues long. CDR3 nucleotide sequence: TGTGCCACCAGTGACCCTAGCGGGAGGGACAATGAGCAGTTCTTC. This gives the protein CATSDPSGRDNEQFF.

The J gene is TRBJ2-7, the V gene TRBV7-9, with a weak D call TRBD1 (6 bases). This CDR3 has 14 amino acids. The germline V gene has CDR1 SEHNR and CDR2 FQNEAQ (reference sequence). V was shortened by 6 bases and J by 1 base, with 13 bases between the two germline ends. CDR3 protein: CASSGLRGSYEQYF. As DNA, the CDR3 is TGTGCCAGCAGTGGCCTCAGGGGTTCCTACGAGCAGTACTTC.

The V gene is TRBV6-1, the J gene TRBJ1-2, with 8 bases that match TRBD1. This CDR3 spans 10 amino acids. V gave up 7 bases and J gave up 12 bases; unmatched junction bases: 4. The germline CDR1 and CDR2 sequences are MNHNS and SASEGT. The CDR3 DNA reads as TGTGCCAGCATCCAGGGGGCAGACACCTTC. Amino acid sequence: CASIQGADTF.

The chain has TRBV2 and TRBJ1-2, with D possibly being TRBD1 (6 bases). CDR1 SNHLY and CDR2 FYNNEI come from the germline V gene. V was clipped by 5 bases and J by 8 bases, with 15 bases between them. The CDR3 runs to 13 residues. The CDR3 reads CASSLQGLRGYTF. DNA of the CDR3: TGTGCCAGCAGTCTACAGGGACTGCGGGGCTACACCTTC.

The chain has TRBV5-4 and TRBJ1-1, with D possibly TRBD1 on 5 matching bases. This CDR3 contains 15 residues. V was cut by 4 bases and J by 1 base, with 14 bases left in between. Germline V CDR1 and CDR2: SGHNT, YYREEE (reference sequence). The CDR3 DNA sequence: TGTGCCAGCAGCCCATTTGGGGGGAAGAACACTGAAGCTTTCTTT. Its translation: CASSPFGGKNTEAFF.

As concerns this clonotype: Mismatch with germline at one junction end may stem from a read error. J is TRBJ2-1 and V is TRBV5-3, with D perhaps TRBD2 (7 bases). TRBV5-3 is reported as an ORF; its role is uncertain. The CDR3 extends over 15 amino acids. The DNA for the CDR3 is TGTGCCAGCAGCTGGGGAGGGGGTTCGGAACGGGGGCAGTTCTTC. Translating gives CASSWGGGSERGQFF.

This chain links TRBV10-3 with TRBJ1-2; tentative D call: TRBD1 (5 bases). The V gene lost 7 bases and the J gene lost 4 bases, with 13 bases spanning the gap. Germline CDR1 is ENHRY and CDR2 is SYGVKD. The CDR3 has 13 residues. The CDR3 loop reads CAIKGGAAYGYTF. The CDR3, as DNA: TGTGCCATCAAAGGAGGGGCAGCCTATGGCTACACCTTC.

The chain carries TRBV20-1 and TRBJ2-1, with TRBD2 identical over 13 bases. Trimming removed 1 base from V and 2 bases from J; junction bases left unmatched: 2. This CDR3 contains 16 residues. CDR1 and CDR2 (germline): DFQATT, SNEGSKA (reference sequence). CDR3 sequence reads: CSARGTSGGPYNEQFF. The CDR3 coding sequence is TGCAGTGCTAGAGGGACTAGCGGGGGACCCTACAATGAGCAGTTCTTC.

The CDR3 loop is CSASFGQGREEQFF. DNA of the CDR3: TGCAGTGCTAGCTTCGGGCAGGGGAGGGAGGAGCAGTTCTTC. The chain uses TRBV20-1 and TRBJ2-1; perhaps TRBD2 as D (7 bases). The CDR3 covers 14 residues. Germline loops: CDR1 DFQATT, CDR2 SNEGSKA (reference sequence). V gave up 3 bases and J gave up 10 bases, with 19 bases separating them.

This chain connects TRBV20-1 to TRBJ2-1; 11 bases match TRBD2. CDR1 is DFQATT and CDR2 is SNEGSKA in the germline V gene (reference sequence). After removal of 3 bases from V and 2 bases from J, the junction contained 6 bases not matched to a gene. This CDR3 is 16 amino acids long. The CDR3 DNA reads TGCAGTGCTAGGAGACTAGCGGGGCCCGCCTACAATGAGCAGTTCTTC. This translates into CSARRLAGPAYNEQFF.

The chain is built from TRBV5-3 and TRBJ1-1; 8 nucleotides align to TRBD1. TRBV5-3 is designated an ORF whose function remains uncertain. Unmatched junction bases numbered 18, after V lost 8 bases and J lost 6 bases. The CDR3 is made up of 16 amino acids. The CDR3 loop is CASSGRQGPHPSEAFF. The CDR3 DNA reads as TGTGCCAGCAGCGGAAGACAGGGGCCGCACCCCTCTGAAGCTTTCTTT.

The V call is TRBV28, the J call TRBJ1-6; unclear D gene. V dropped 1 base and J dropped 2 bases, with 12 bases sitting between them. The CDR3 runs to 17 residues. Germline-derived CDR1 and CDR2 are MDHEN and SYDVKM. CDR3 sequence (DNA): TGTGCCAGCAGTTTATCTAGCAGGAGCGCCTATAATTCACCCCTCCACTTT. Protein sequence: CASSLSSRSAYNSPLHF.

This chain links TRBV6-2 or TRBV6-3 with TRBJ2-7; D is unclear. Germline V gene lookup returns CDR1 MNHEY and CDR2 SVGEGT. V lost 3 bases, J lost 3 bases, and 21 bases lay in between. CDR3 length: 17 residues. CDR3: CASSYLGIRPLVYEQYF. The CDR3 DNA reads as TGTGCCAGCAGTTATCTGGGAATTCGGCCCCTCGTCTACGAGCAGTACTTC.

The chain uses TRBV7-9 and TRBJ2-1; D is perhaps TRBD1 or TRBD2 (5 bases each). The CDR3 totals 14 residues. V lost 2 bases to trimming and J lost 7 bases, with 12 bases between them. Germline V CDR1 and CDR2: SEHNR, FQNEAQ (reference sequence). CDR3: CASSLLVRENEQFF. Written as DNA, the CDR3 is TGTGCCAGCAGCTTACTGGTCAGGGAGAATGAGCAGTTCTTC.

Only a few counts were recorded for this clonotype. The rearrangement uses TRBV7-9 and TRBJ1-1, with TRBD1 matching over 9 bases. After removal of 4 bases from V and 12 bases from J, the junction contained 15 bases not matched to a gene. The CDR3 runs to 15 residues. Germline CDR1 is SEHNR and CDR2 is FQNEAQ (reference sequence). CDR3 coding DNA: TGTGCCAGCAGCTCCCTTGGGACAGGGAAAGGAAGAACTTTCTTT. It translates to CASSSLGTGKGRTFF. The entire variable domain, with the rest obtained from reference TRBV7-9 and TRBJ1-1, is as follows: DTGVSQNPRHKITKRGQNVTFRCDPISEHNRLYWYRQTLGQGPEFLTYFQNEAQLEKSRLLSDRFSAERPKGSFSTLEIQRTEQGDSAMYLCASSSLGTGKGRTFFGQGTRLTVV.

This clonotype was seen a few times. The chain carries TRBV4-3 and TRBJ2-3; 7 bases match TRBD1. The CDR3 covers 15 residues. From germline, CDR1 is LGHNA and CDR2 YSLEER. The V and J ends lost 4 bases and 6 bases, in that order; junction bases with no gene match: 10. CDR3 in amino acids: CASSRDWKGADTQYF. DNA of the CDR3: TGCGCCAGCAGCCGCGACTGGAAGGGGGCGGATACGCAGTATTTT.